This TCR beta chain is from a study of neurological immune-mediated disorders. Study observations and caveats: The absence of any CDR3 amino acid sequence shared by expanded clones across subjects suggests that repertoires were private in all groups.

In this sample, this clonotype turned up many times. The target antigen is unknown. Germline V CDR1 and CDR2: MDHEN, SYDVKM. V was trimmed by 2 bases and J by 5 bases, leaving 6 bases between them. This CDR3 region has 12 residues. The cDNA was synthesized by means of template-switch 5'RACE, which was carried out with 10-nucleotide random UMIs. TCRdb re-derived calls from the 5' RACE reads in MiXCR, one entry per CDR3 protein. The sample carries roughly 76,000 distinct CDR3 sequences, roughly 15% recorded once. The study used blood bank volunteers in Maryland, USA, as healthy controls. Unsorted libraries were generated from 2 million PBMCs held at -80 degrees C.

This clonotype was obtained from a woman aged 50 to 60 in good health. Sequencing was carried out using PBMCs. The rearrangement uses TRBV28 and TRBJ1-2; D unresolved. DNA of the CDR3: TGTGCCAGCAGTTTACACCCGTATGGCTACACCTTC. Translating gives CASSLHPYGYTF.